A selection of T cell receptor beta chains follows, all from one sample in a study of T cell responses to AZD1222 COVID-19 vaccine. The repertoire was sequenced with immunoSEQ multiplex PCR; TCRdb's copy has only in-frame clones and lacks some. The data show approximately 80,000 clones, 80% to 90% seen once. This specimen was peripheral blood, taken 28 days after the second AZD1222 dose. The receptors originated from an adult who received the AZD1222 COVID-19 vaccine. CDR3s include the opening cysteine and the closing phenylalanine or tryptophan. The order of the fields is clone size, J gene, D gene, V gene, CDR3 protein, CDR3 DNA. D genes are given only for firm matches. Clone size is not always given. Where it is, it says once, few, many or a class for expanded clones.

>-|TRBJ2-3|-|TRBV2
CASRGVEAGSTDTQYF
TGTGCCAGCAGGGGCGTAGAAGCGGGCAGCACAGATACGCAGTATTTT
>-|TRBJ1-2|-|TRBV5-4
CASSWIGTSGYTF
TGTGCCAGCAGTTGGATCGGGACGAGTGGCTACACCTTC
>-|TRBJ2-3|TRBD2|TRBV2
CASRAASGGGSDTQYF
TGTGCCAGCAGAGCCGCTAGCGGGGGGGGATCAGATACGCAGTATTTT
>-|TRBJ1-2|-|TRBV2
CASFALYGYTF
TGTGCCAGCTTCGCGCTCTATGGCTACACCTTC
>-|TRBJ1-2|-|TRBV7-2
CASRGEDYGYTF
TGTGCCAGCAGGGGGGAAGACTATGGCTACACCTTC
>-|TRBJ2-5|-|TRBV7-2
CASSINGLPQETQYF
TGTGCCAGCAGCATCAACGGGTTACCCCAAGAGACCCAGTACTTC
>-|TRBJ2-5|TRBD1|TRBV5-8
CASSLGTDQETQYF
TGTGCCAGCAGCTTAGGGACAGACCAAGAGACCCAGTACTTC
>-|TRBJ1-2|-|TRBV7-9
CASSPSDPWGVNYGYTF
TGTGCCAGCAGCCCATCGGATCCCTGGGGGGTGAACTATGGCTACACCTTC
>-|TRBJ1-5|TRBD1|TRBV19
CASSMRTGGRIGSNQPQHF
TGTGCCAGTAGTATGAGGACAGGTGGGCGCATTGGTAGCAATCAGCCCCAGCATTTT
>once|TRBJ2-3|-|TRBV6-2/TRBV6-3
CASSPDYTDTQYF
TGTGCCAGCAGTCCGGACTACACAGATACGCAGTATTTT
>-|TRBJ2-5|-|TRBV4-1
CASSQDGRRETQYF
TGCGCCAGCAGCCAAGATGGGCGTCGAGAGACCCAGTACTTC
>-|TRBJ2-5|-|TRBV27
CASSSPETQYF
TGTGCCAGCAGCTCACCTGAGACCCAGTACTTC
>-|TRBJ1-1|TRBD1|TRBV28
CASRHPGTGEAFF
TGTGCCAGCAGACATCCCGGGACAGGGGAAGCTTTCTTT
>-|TRBJ1-4|TRBD1|TRBV5-6
CASSFYFDRGHEKLFF
TGTGCCAGCAGCTTTTACTTCGACAGGGGACATGAAAAACTGTTTTTT
>once|TRBJ1-5|-|TRBV19
CASSPWTDNQPQHF
TGTGCCAGTAGTCCCTGGACAGATAATCAGCCCCAGCATTTT
>-|TRBJ2-5|-|TRBV5-6
CASSSEVFSQETQYF
TGTGCCAGCAGCTCCGAGGTATTCTCCCAAGAGACCCAGTACTTC
>-|TRBJ2-7|TRBD1|TRBV12-3/TRBV12-4
CASSYPGQNEQYF
TGTGCCAGCAGCTATCCGGGACAGAACGAGCAGTACTTC
>-|TRBJ2-7|-|TRBV28
CASSLGRGYEQYF
TGTGCCAGCAGTTTGGGACGGGGCTACGAGCAGTACTTC
>-|TRBJ1-2|-|TRBV28
CASSWPGTGYGYTF
TGTGCCAGCAGTTGGCCGGGGACTGGCTATGGCTACACCTTC
>-|TRBJ2-7|-|TRBV6-5
CASSYSGGAVPYEQYF
TGTGCCAGCAGTTACTCAGGGGGAGCGGTACCCTACGAGCAGTACTTC
>-|TRBJ1-1|-|TRBV29-1
CSVDLSGITEAFF
TGCAGCGTAGACCTGTCGGGGATCACTGAAGCTTTCTTT
>-|TRBJ2-5|TRBD2|TRBV2
CASIAGTSGGPETQYF
TGTGCCAGCATCGCGGGGACTAGCGGGGGGCCGGAGACCCAGTACTTC
>-|TRBJ2-7|-|TRBV5-5
CASSLRFYEQYF
TGTGCCAGCAGCTTGCGATTCTACGAGCAGTACTTC
>once|TRBJ1-6|-|TRBV28
CASSGWGQGRGNSPLHF
TGTGCCAGCAGTGGCTGGGGTCAGGGGAGGGGGAATTCACCCCTCCACTTT
>-|TRBJ1-1|-|TRBV29-1
CSVGRGTEAFF
TGCAGCGTTGGCAGGGGAACTGAAGCTTTCTTT
>-|TRBJ2-6|TRBD1|TRBV5-1
CASSSRGLETNVLTF
TGCGCCAGCAGCTCGAGGGGGCTTGAGACCAACGTCCTGACTTTC
>-|TRBJ2-2|TRBD2|TRBV4-2
CASSPTGLVGGELFF
TGTGCCAGCAGCCCGACGGGACTAGTCGGCGGGGAGCTGTTTTTT
>few|TRBJ1-1|-|TRBV4-2
CASSPGGGGTEAFF
TGTGCCAGCAGCCCGGGCGGCGGGGGGACTGAAGCTTTCTTT
>-|TRBJ1-1|TRBD1|TRBV28
CASSLWSGGPTEAFF
TGTGCCAGCAGTTTATGGTCAGGGGGCCCCACTGAAGCTTTCTTT
>-|TRBJ2-3|-|TRBV29-1
CSVGSSTDTQYF
TGCAGCGTCGGCTCTAGCACAGATACGCAGTATTTT
>-|TRBJ1-2|-|TRBV10-3
CAISNRGPNYGYTF
TGTGCCATCAGTAACCGGGGGCCGAACTATGGCTACACCTTC
>-|TRBJ2-6|-|TRBV5-6
CASSYGSGANVLTF
TGTGCCAGCAGCTACGGCTCTGGGGCCAACGTCCTGACTTTC
>-|TRBJ2-2|-|TRBV11-2
CASSYQGSGELFF
TGTGCCAGCAGCTACCAAGGCTCCGGGGAGCTGTTTTTT
>-|TRBJ2-7|TRBD2|TRBV7-9
CASRGKRDLNYEQYF
TGTGCCAGCAGAGGGAAGCGGGACCTGAACTACGAGCAGTACTTC
>-|TRBJ2-1|-|TRBV7-2
CASSPRTVRNEQFF
TGTGCCAGCAGCCCTCGGACAGTTCGCAATGAGCAGTTCTTC
>-|TRBJ2-2|-|TRBV18
CASSPWGAELFF
TGTGCCAGCTCACCATGGGGGGCGGAGCTGTTTTTT
>-|TRBJ1-1|TRBD1|TRBV2
CASRQGLENTEAFF
TGTGCCAGCCGACAGGGGCTTGAGAACACTGAAGCTTTCTTT
>few|TRBJ1-5|-|TRBV6-2/TRBV6-3
CASSPSSRRRRQPQHF
TGTGCCAGCAGCCCATCCTCTCGACGGAGGCGACAGCCCCAGCATTTT
>-|TRBJ1-1|TRBD1|TRBV28
CASKSGQATEAFF
TGTGCCAGCAAATCAGGACAGGCAACTGAAGCTTTCTTT
>-|TRBJ1-5|-|TRBV19
CASSIDEGNQPQHF
TGTGCCAGTAGTATAGATGAGGGCAATCAGCCCCAGCATTTT
>-|TRBJ2-7|-|TRBV6-6
CASSYSPVGPYEQYF
TGTGCCAGCAGTTACTCCCCGGTTGGTCCCTACGAGCAGTACTTC
>-|TRBJ1-5|TRBD1|TRBV5-6
CASSLTPTGVSNQPQHF
TGTGCCAGCAGCTTGACCCCAACAGGGGTTAGCAATCAGCCCCAGCATTTT
>-|TRBJ1-1|-|TRBV28
CASSLLGWTGNTEAFF
TGTGCCAGCAGTTTACTGGGGTGGACGGGGAACACTGAAGCTTTCTTT
>-|TRBJ2-1|-|TRBV19
CASSGAASSYNEQFF
TGTGCCAGTAGTGGAGCGGCTAGCTCCTACAATGAGCAGTTCTTC
>-|TRBJ2-1|TRBD1|TRBV7-9
CASSSNRGLVNEQFF
TGTGCCAGCAGCTCAAACAGGGGGCTCGTCAATGAGCAGTTCTTC
>-|TRBJ2-7|TRBD2|TRBV7-8
CASTRGLAGGTAAYEQYF
TGTGCCAGCACCCGGGGTTTAGCGGGAGGAACGGCGGCGTACGAGCAGTACTTC
>-|TRBJ2-1|TRBD2|TRBV3-1/TRBV3-2
CASSQGWEGNEQFF
TGTGCCAGCAGCCAAGGCTGGGAGGGCAATGAGCAGTTCTTC
>-|TRBJ1-6|-|TRBV6-5
CASSYYYANSPLHF
TGTGCCAGCAGTTACTATTACGCCAATTCACCCCTCCACTTT
>-|TRBJ2-2|-|TRBV29-1
CSVVEASMNTGELFF
TGCAGCGTTGTGGAAGCCTCGATGAACACCGGGGAGCTGTTTTTT
>-|TRBJ1-4|-|TRBV2
CASIPQVNEKLFF
TGTGCCAGCATCCCACAGGTTAATGAAAAACTGTTTTTT